Shown below are 16 T cell receptor beta chains from a single sample sequenced in a study of T cell repertoires in cytomegalovirus infection. TCRdb re-called the reads through MiXCR, storing one row per CDR3 protein. There are over 100,000 distinct CDR3 sequences in the sample; around 30% occur only once, and approximately 78% lies in the top ten. These receptors' targets are unknown. Sequencing was performed on CD8+ T cells from cultured PBMCs, taken from culture after CMV antigen stimulation. Receptor source: a human donor in good health (CMV status not recorded). Some clones in this sample may be carry-over from other donors' samples.

The V and J genes are TRBV15 and TRBJ1-5, with TRBD1 as a possible D gene (6 bases). The CDR3 contains 15 residues. Per germline, CDR1 LNHNV and CDR2 YYDKDF (reference sequence). Trimming took 1 base from V and 4 from J, leaving 11 bases between them. The CDR3 DNA is TGTGCCACCAGCAGAGTACGGCAGGGGAATCAGCCCCAGCATTTT. This translates into CATSRVRQGNQPQHF.

The chain carries TRBV10-3 and TRBJ2-3, with 7 bases lining up with TRBD2. V dropped 0 bases and J dropped 0; count of bases not matched to a gene: 3. From germline, CDR1 is ENHRY and CDR2 SYGVKD. The CDR3 is 16 amino acids. The CDR3 here is CAISESMRGSTDTQYF. The CDR3 nucleotides read TGTGCCATCAGTGAGTCAATGCGGGGGAGCACAGATACGCAGTATTTT.

The chain recombines TRBV2 with TRBJ1-1; no definite D call. The V gene's germline CDR1 is SNHLY and CDR2 FYNNEI. This CDR3 is 11 amino acids long. V was shortened by 7 bases and J by 6 bases, with 9 bases between the two germline ends. The CDR3 DNA follows: TGTGCCAGCACAGGCGGCCCTGAAGCTTTCTTT. Protein: CASTGGPEAFF. Complete variable domain (other parts from reference TRBV2 and TRBJ1-1): EPEVTQTPSHQVTQMGQEVILRCVPISNHLYFYWYRQILGQKVEFLVSFYNNEISEKSEIFDDQFSVERPDGSNFTLKIRSTKLEDSAMYFCASTGGPEAFFGQGTRLTVV.

This clonotype was counted ten times or more. V usage is TRBV15 and J usage is TRBJ1-2, with 9 bases matching TRBD1. The ends lost 4 bases at V and 5 bases at J; junction bases unmatched: 8. The CDR3 is 15 amino acids. Germline V gene sequence: CDR1 LNHNV, CDR2 YYDKDF (reference sequence). The CDR3 nucleotides read TGTGCCACCAGCAAAAACAGGGGGCTAAATTATGGCTACACCTTC. It specifies CATSKNRGLNYGYTF.

This clonotype was counted a few times. The chain recombines TRBV7-9 with TRBJ1-1; D uncertain. In germline, CDR1 is SEHNR, CDR2 FQNEAQ (reference sequence). The CDR3 spans 14 residues. The V gene lost 3 bases and the J gene lost 1 base, with 9 bases spanning the gap. Here the CDR3 reads CASSLPKQNTEAFF. CDR3 DNA: TGTGCCAGCAGCTTGCCGAAGCAGAACACTGAAGCTTTCTTT.

V and J are TRBV27 and TRBJ2-7, with TRBD1 as a possible D gene (7 bases). Between the trimmed V and J ends, which lost 0 bases and 6 bases, there was a span of 18 bases. This CDR3 comprises 16 residues. Per germline, CDR1 MNHEY and CDR2 SMNVEV (reference sequence). CDR3 sequence reads: CASSLSQGDSPSEQYF. The DNA for the CDR3 is TGTGCCAGCAGTTTATCTCAGGGGGACTCCCCTAGCGAGCAGTACTTC.

This clonotype was seen only a few times. The chain combines TRBV5-6 with TRBJ2-1; 14 bases fit TRBD2. V lost 3 bases, J lost 1 base, and 6 bases stayed unmatched. The CDR3 has 18 residues. Germline assignment: CDR1 SGHDT and CDR2 YYEEEE. The CDR3 nucleotides read TGTGCCAGCAGCTCCGGGACTAGCGGGGGCTCTTCCTACAATGAGCAGTTCTTC. It specifies CASSSGTSGGSSYNEQFF.

This clonotype was detected many times. The chain combines TRBV9 with TRBJ2-7; possibly TRBD2 for D (6 bases). The CDR3 extends over 13 amino acids. Trimming took off 3 bases at V and 6 bases at J, with 13 bases between the two ends. CDR1 and CDR2 (germline): SGDLS, YYNGEE. CDR3 loop: CASSAGVSTEQYF. CDR3 nucleotides: TGTGCCAGCAGCGCGGGGGTGAGTACCGAGCAGTACTTC.

This clonotype has a handful of counts. V gene TRBV20-1 combines with J gene TRBJ2-7; 7 positions match TRBD2. The CDR3 is 15 amino acids. V was pared by 0 bases and J by 2 bases, with 7 bases of the junction left unmatched. The V gene's germline CDR1 is DFQATT and CDR2 SNEGSKA (reference sequence). CDR3 residues: CSARDLERGAYEQYF. In DNA, the CDR3 is TGCAGTGCTAGAGATTTGGAACGGGGGGCCTACGAGCAGTACTTC.

This clonotype was observed a handful of times. CDR3 DNA sequence: TGCAGTGCTAGAGGGACAGGGGGGCAGTTCTTC. It translates to CSARGTGGQFF. The chain recombines TRBV20-1 with TRBJ2-1; 10 bases fit TRBD1. CDR1 and CDR2 (germline): DFQATT, SNEGSKA (reference sequence). Germline trimming cut 1 base from V and 12 bases from J; bases unmatched to any gene: 0. The CDR3 has 11 residues.

The chain is built from TRBV4-1 and TRBJ1-5; no firm D call. The V and J ends lost 1 base and 5 bases respectively, with 6 bases between them. Germline V gene sequence: CDR1 MGHRA, CDR2 YSYEKL. CDR3 size: 13 residues. This CDR3 reads CASSQGSDQPQHF. The CDR3 nucleotides are TGCGCCAGCAGCCAAGGCAGTGATCAGCCCCAGCATTTT.

This clonotype was picked up many times. This chain links TRBV7-9 with TRBJ1-2, with D possibly being TRBD1 (5 bases). The CDR3 is 13 residues long. Deletions cut 4 bases from V and 5 bases from J, with 11 bases between. The germline V gene has CDR1 SEHNR and CDR2 FQNEAQ (reference sequence). The DNA of the CDR3 is TGTGCCAGCAGCTACGGGGGGGGTTATGGCTACACCTTC. Translated, it gives CASSYGGGYGYTF.

The rearrangement joins TRBV10-3 to TRBJ2-7; possible D gene TRBD2, 6 bases. Per germline, CDR1 ENHRY and CDR2 SYGVKD. This CDR3 region has 14 residues. The germline V and J ends were trimmed by 6 bases and 2 bases, with 14 bases remaining between them. The CDR3 nucleotides are TGTGCCATCAGGGACGGCGGGGAAACCTACGAGCAGTACTTC. The encoded protein is CAIRDGGETYEQYF.

The sample holds a few counts of this clonotype. The chain couples TRBV5-1 to TRBJ1-1; weak D call: TRBD1 (5 bases). The V gene's germline CDR1 is SGHRS and CDR2 YFSETQ. This CDR3 is built from 16 residues. Trimming cost V 0 bases and J 0 bases, with 12 bases left between them. The CDR3, as DNA: TGCGCCAGCAGCTTGGGGGGGACGGGAATGAACACTGAAGCTTTCTTT. Protein product: CASSLGGTGMNTEAFF.

V is TRBV28 and J is TRBJ2-7; D gene ambiguous. Trimming left V 4 bases short and J 7 bases short, with 11 bases between. Germline CDR1 MDHEN, CDR2 SYDVKM. CDR3 size: 12 residues. CDR3 sequence reads: CASSSSGWEQYF. The CDR3 region has the DNA TGTGCCAGCAGTTCCTCTGGGTGGGAGCAGTACTTC.

In this sample, this clonotype turned up a few times. The genes are TRBV5-8 and TRBJ2-2; 7 positions agree with TRBD1. V was clipped by 4 bases and J by 2 bases; unmatched bases: 2. This CDR3 comprises 14 residues. Germline V gene lookup returns CDR1 SGHTS and CDR2 YDEGEE. CDR3 coding DNA: TGTGCCAGCAGCGGGGACAGAAACACCGGGGAGCTGTTTTTT. Its translation: CASSGDRNTGELFF.